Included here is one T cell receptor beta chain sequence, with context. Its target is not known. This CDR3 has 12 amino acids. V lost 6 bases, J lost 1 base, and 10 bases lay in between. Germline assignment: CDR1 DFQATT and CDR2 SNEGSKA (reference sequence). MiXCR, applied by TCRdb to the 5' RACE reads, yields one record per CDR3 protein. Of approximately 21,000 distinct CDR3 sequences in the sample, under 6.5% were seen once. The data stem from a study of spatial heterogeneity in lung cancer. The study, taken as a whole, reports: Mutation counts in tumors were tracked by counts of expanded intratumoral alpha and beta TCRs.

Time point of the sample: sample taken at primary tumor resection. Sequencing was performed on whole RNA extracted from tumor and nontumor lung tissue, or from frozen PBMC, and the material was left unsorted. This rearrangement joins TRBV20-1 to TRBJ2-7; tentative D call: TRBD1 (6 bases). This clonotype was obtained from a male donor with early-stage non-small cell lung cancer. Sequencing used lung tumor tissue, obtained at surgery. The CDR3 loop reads CSANRVSYEQYF. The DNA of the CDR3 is TGCAGTGCCAACAGGGTTTCCTACGAGCAGTACTTC.